The rows below give T cell receptor beta chains drawn from one sample of a study of CD8 T cells in ankylosing spondylitis. In TCRdb, the 5' RACE reads were re-called with MiXCR into one record per CDR3 protein. In the table there are 220,000 or so distinct CDR3 sequences, around 17% of which are singletons. Input material: blood, either unsorted or a sorted T cell fraction (not recorded which). These receptors were collected from a male donor with ankylosing spondylitis. Both conserved end residues are part of each CDR3.

v_gene	j_gene	CDR3aa
TRBV20-1	TRBJ1-5	CSWTPNNQPQHF
TRBV7-8	TRBJ1-1	CASSLLVSGTEAFF
TRBV6-2/TRBV6-3	TRBJ2-7	CASSQTAEYSYEQYF
TRBV20-1	TRBJ2-7	CSARADSSPDPVSSYEQYF
TRBV30	TRBJ2-7	CAWTETLTAYEQYF
TRBV7-2	TRBJ2-5	CASSFGLAGETQYF
TRBV11-1	TRBJ2-7	CASSRLAGEGPGSYEQYF
TRBV19	TRBJ2-1	CASSIGSGLLAEQFF
TRBV4-2	TRBJ2-5	CASSPLAGGVETQYF
TRBV7-9	TRBJ2-1	CASTGGSDNEQFF
TRBV9	TRBJ2-2	CASSMGGTGELFF
TRBV12-3/TRBV12-4	TRBJ2-1	CASSQLAGGPGEQFF
TRBV20-1	TRBJ2-7	CSARDGGGEQYF
TRBV6-1	TRBJ2-3	CASTLRDSPIGATDTQYF
TRBV5-6	TRBJ2-1	CASSPASGGLQFF
TRBV27	TRBJ1-1	CASSLLPGTGWDNTEAFF
TRBV12-3/TRBV12-4	TRBJ2-1	CASSYMRLAGPNNEQFF
TRBV10-2	TRBJ2-3	CASSERGAGTDTQYF
TRBV4-1	TRBJ1-1	CASSRNRGNTEAFF
TRBV7-9	TRBJ2-7	CASSLQGDHEQYF
TRBV5-1	TRBJ1-1	CASSFITGTEAFF
TRBV24-1	TRBJ2-1	CATSELTEQFF
TRBV4-1	TRBJ2-3	CASSQEGESTDTQYF
TRBV30	TRBJ1-1	CAWSPSGYLNTEAFF
TRBV12-3/TRBV12-4	TRBJ2-1	CASSLELSPEQFF
TRBV19	TRBJ2-7	CASSIVPGDEQYF
TRBV11-2	TRBJ2-7	CASSLDTAGGILYEQYF
TRBV7-2	TRBJ2-7	CASSLSDRGIDEQYF